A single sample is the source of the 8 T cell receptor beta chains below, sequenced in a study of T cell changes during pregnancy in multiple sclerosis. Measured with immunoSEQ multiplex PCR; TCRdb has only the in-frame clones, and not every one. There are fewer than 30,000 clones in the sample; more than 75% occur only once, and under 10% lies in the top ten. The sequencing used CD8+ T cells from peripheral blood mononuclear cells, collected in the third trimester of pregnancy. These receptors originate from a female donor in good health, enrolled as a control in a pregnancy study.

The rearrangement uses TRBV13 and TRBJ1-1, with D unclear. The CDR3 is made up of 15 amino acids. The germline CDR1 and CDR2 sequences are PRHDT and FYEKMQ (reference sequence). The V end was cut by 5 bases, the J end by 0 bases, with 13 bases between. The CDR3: CASSHNSGMNTEAFF. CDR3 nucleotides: TGTGCCAGCAGCCATAACAGCGGAATGAACACTGAAGCTTTCTTT.

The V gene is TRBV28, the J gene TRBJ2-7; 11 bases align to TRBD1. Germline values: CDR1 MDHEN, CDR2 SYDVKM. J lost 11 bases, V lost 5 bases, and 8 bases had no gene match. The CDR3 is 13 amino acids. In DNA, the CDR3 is TGTGCCAGCAGTCCACGGACAGGGGGCACGGAGTACTTC. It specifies CASSPRTGGTEYF. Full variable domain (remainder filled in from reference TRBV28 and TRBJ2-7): DVKVTQSSRYLVKRTGEKVFLECVQDMDHENMFWYRQDPGLGLRLIYFSYDVKMKEKGDIPEGYSVSREKKERFSLILESASTNQTSMYLCASSPRTGGTEYFGPGTRLTVT.

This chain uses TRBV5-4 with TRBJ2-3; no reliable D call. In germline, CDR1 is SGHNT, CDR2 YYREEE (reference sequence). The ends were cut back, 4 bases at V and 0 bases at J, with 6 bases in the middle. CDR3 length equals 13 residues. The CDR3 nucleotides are TGTGCCAGCAGCCCGTATAGCACAGATACGCAGTATTTT. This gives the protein CASSPYSTDTQYF.

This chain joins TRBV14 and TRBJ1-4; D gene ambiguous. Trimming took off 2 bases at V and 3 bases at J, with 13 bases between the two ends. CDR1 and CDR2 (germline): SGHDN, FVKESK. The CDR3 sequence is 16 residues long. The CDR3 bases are TGTGCCAGCAGCCAAAATTATCCGAGGCCTAATGAAAAACTGTTTTTT. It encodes CASSQNYPRPNEKLFF.

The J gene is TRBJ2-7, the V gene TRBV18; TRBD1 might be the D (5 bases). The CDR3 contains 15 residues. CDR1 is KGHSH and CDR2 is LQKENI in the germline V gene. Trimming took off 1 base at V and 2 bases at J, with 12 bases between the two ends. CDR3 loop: CASSPRDRQTYEQYF. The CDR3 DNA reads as TGTGCCAGCTCACCACGAGACAGACAAACCTACGAGCAGTACTTC.

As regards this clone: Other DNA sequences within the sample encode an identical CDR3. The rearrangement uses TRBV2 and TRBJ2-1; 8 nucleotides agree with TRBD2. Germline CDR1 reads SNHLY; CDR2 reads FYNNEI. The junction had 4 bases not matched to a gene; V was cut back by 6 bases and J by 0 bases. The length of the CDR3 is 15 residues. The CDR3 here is CASRRGGSSYNEQFF. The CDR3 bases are TGTGCCAGCAGACGGGGGGGGAGCTCCTACAATGAGCAGTTCTTC.

For the CDR3, the DNA is TGTGCCAGCAGCCCACCTATCTACAATGAGCAGTTCTTC. Its translation is CASSPPIYNEQFF. The chain joins TRBV9 to TRBJ2-1; D is unresolved. Trimming took 4 bases from V and 3 from J, leaving 8 bases between them. Germline V gene sequence: CDR1 SGDLS, CDR2 YYNGEE. There are 13 residues in the CDR3.

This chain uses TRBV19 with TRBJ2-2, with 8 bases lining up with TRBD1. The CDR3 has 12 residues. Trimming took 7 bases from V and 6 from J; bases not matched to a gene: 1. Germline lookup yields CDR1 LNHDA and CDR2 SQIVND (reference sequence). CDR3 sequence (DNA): TGTGCCAGTAAGACAGGGGCCGGGGAGCTGTTTTTT. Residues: CASKTGAGELFF.